This note documents a single TCR beta chain sequence. Brentuximab vedotin exposure varied among the patients, all of whom had relapsed after autologous stem cell transplantation. The record originates from a study of PD-1 blockade in classical Hodgkin lymphoma. Germline CDR1 and CDR2: SGHTS and YDEGEE. This CDR3 region has 15 residues. V shed 3 bases, J shed 6 bases, and the junction held 6 bases outside the gene matches. Clones were read by immunoSEQ multiplex PCR, and TCRdb kept only the in-frame ones, dropping some. The profile shows approximately 60,000 clones, about nine tenths of them singletons.

Material: peripheral blood mononuclear cells (PBMCs), obtained at baseline. The chain combines TRBV5-8 with TRBJ2-1; TRBD2 aligns across 10 bases. This TCR derives from a human donor with classical Hodgkin lymphoma. The CDR3 sequence: CASSSGTSDGNEQFF. CDR3 sequence (DNA): TGTGCCAGCAGCTCCGGGACTAGCGACGGCAATGAGCAGTTCTTC.